The 24 T cell receptor beta chains reported below all come from one sample, sequenced in a study of T-cell reconstitution after alpha-beta-depleted transplantation in children. The authors prepared the TCRbeta library with unique molecular identifiers. Each CDR3 protein is one row after TCRdb ran MiXCR on the PCR reads. In the table there are about 640,000 distinct CDR3 sequences, 16% of which are singletons. The sequences come from PBMCs from the stem cell graft donor, collected from the stem cell graft. The receptors derive from a human donor who donated a stem cell graft to a child with acute myeloid leukemia.

At least ten counts were recorded for this clonotype. V usage is TRBV7-2 and J usage is TRBJ2-1; 8 nucleotides line up with TRBD2. Germline CDR1 is SGHTA and CDR2 is FQGNSA. This CDR3 has 15 residues. Germline trimming cut 4 bases from V and 6 bases from J; bases unmatched to any gene: 8. The chain's CDR3 is CASSYGGAGSNEQFF. CDR3 coding DNA: TGTGCCAGCAGCTACGGGGGGGCTGGGTCCAATGAGCAGTTCTTC.

This clonotype was seen a few times. The chain carries TRBV24-1 and TRBJ2-3; the match to TRBD2 covers 7 bases. This CDR3 is built from 17 residues. V lost 2 bases and J lost 2; bases outside the gene matches: 9. The V gene's germline CDR1 is KGHDR and CDR2 SFDVKD. The CDR3 protein is CATSDWESGASTDTQYF. CDR3 bases: TGTGCCACCAGTGATTGGGAAAGCGGGGCGTCCACAGATACGCAGTATTTT.

This chain uses TRBV7-2 with TRBJ2-1; tentatively, D is TRBD1 or TRBD2 (5 bases each). The germline V gene has CDR1 SGHTA and CDR2 FQGNSA. The CDR3 has 16 amino acids. Trimming shortened V by 2 bases and J by 4 bases, and 15 bases separated the two germline ends. The CDR3 coding sequence is TGTGCCAGCAGCTTAAGGTCGAGGGGCTCTTACAATGAGCAGTTCTTC. It yields the protein CASSLRSRGSYNEQFF.

This clonotype occurred many times. J is TRBJ2-3 and V is TRBV5-6; 8 bases line up with TRBD1. The CDR3 extends over 15 amino acids. Unmatched junction bases numbered 9, after V lost 4 bases and J lost 5 bases. Germline assignment: CDR1 SGHDT and CDR2 YYEEEE. The CDR3 loop reads CASSPPQGAGDTQYF. The CDR3 DNA sequence: TGTGCCAGCAGCCCCCCTCAGGGGGCGGGAGATACGCAGTATTTT.

This clonotype was seen many times. V gene TRBV29-1 combines with J gene TRBJ2-1; 10 bases line up with TRBD2. The ends lost 7 bases at V and 6 bases at J; junction bases unmatched: 6. From germline, CDR1 is SQVTM and CDR2 ANQGSEA. The CDR3 runs 13 residues. CDR3 in amino acids: CSASSGGPNEQFF. In nucleotides, the CDR3 is TGCAGCGCCTCTAGCGGGGGACCCAATGAGCAGTTCTTC.

This clonotype was found many times. This chain connects TRBV20-1 to TRBJ2-1, with TRBD2 matching 14 bases. The CDR3 totals 15 residues. The V segment lost 3 bases and the J segment 6 bases; nucleotides outside the gene matches: 4. Germline V CDR1 and CDR2: DFQATT, SNEGSKA (reference sequence). This chain's CDR3 is CSASSGTSGGNEQFF. DNA of the CDR3: TGCAGTGCTAGCTCCGGGACTAGCGGGGGCAATGAGCAGTTCTTC.

This clonotype was counted only a few times. The V and J genes are TRBV7-2 and TRBJ1-5; D unresolved. Germline V gene data show CDR1 as SGHTA and CDR2 as FQGNSA. CDR3 length equals 12 residues. The ends were cut back, 5 bases at V and 7 bases at J, with 9 bases in the middle. Here the CDR3 DNA reads TGTGCCAGCAGCGCCGGGCCCCAGCCCCAGCATTTT. Amino acids: CASSAGPQPQHF.

This clonotype was detected a few times. The chain uses TRBV7-2 and TRBJ2-3; D tentatively reads TRBD1 or TRBD2 (5 bases each). This CDR3 region has 15 residues. Germline lookup yields CDR1 SGHTA and CDR2 FQGNSA. Trimming removed 1 base at V and 4 bases at J, with 12 bases between. CDR3 coding DNA: TGTGCCAGCAGCTTAGTTAGAGGGGTAGCAGATACGCAGTATTTT. Its protein product is CASSLVRGVADTQYF.

This clonotype occurred a few times. The gene calls are TRBV5-1 and TRBJ2-3; weak D call: TRBD1 (5 bases). This CDR3 comprises 14 residues. The V gene's germline CDR1 is SGHRS and CDR2 YFSETQ. Trimming pared 2 bases from V and 5 bases from J, leaving 12 bases between. Here the CDR3 reads CASSFAGPKDTQYF. The CDR3 DNA reads TGCGCCAGCAGCTTCGCAGGGCCGAAAGATACGCAGTATTTT.

In this sample, this clonotype turned up a few times. This chain uses TRBV7-2 with TRBJ2-5; 9 bases line up with TRBD2. CDR3 length equals 13 residues. The V gene's germline CDR1 is SGHTA and CDR2 FQGNSA. V was pared by 4 bases and J by 9 bases, with 6 bases of the junction left unmatched. CDR3 region: CASSSTAGGPQYF. CDR3 DNA: TGTGCCAGCAGCTCCACAGCGGGGGGCCCCCAGTACTTC.

This clonotype was observed at least ten times. This rearrangement joins TRBV10-3 to TRBJ2-3, with D perhaps given as TRBD1 or TRBD2 (5 bases each). Trimming left V 4 bases short and J 2 bases short, with 10 bases between. The CDR3 sequence is 14 residues long. Germline CDR1 ENHRY, CDR2 SYGVKD. The CDR3, as DNA: TGTGCCATCAGTGCGGGACGAAACACAGATACGCAGTATTTT. It codes for CAISAGRNTDTQYF.

Points on this clonotype: Possible read error: a much larger clone is one base away. The chain joins TRBV20-1 to TRBJ2-7, with D possibly matching TRBD1 (5 bases). This CDR3 spans 15 amino acids. In germline, CDR1 is DFQATT, CDR2 SNEGSKA (reference sequence). This CDR3 is CCARDWGRDSYEQYF. In DNA form, the CDR3 reads TGCTGTGCTAGAGATTGGGGCAGAGACTCCTACGAGCAGTACTTC.

The chain recombines TRBV7-2 with TRBJ1-5; D unclear. Trimming cost V 3 bases and J 3 bases, with 9 bases left between them. CDR1 SGHTA and CDR2 FQGNSA come from the germline V gene. This CDR3 contains 14 residues. CDR3 residues: CASSFTTDNQPQHF. For the CDR3, the DNA is TGTGCCAGCAGCTTTACGACCGACAATCAGCCCCAGCATTTT.

The table lists this clonotype with a few counts. The CDR3 region is CASSLDSTGELFF. The CDR3 DNA reads TGTGCCAGCAGCTTGGACAGCACCGGGGAGCTGTTTTTT. The V call is TRBV7-7, the J call TRBJ2-2; perhaps TRBD1 as D (6 bases). With 3 bases removed from V and 4 bases from J, the gap between germline ends came to 6 bases. The CDR3 consists of 13 residues. The germline V gene has CDR1 SSHAT and CDR2 FNYEAQ (reference sequence).

This clonotype showed up many times. V gene TRBV20-1 combines with J gene TRBJ2-3; 9 bases match TRBD2. This CDR3 is 14 amino acids long. Germline V lookup: CDR1 DFQATT, CDR2 SNEGSKA (reference sequence). V shed 6 bases, J shed 6 bases, and the junction held 10 bases outside the gene matches. The CDR3 here is CSAPRAGGLDTQYF. The CDR3 region has the DNA TGCAGTGCCCCTAGGGCGGGGGGGCTGGATACGCAGTATTTT.

Comment on this clonotype: This may come from a read error, since a much larger clone is one base off. The chain uses TRBV20-1 and TRBJ2-1; 8 bases are shared with TRBD2. Germline V gene lookup returns CDR1 DFQATT and CDR2 SNEGSKA (reference sequence). This CDR3 spans 16 amino acids. The CDR3: CCAKSGGKGSYNEQFF. CDR3 bases: TGCTGTGCCAAAAGCGGGGGCAAGGGTTCCTACAATGAGCAGTTCTTC.

This clonotype was counted once. The V gene is TRBV20-1, the J gene TRBJ1-5, with D hard to call. CDR1 DFQATT and CDR2 SNEGSKA come from the germline V gene (reference sequence). V lost 0 bases to trimming and J lost 4 bases, with 7 bases between them. The CDR3 totals 13 residues. The CDR3 bases are TGCAGTGCTAGAGATCGTAAGAATCAGCCCCAGCATTTT. Its translation is CSARDRKNQPQHF.

This clonotype was seen ten or more times. The chain carries TRBV20-1 and TRBJ2-5, with D perhaps TRBD1 (6 bases). Germline V gives CDR1 DFQATT, CDR2 SNEGSKA (reference sequence). V lost 6 bases and J 1 base, leaving 18 bases between the germline ends. The CDR3 loop spans 15 amino acids. In DNA form, the CDR3 reads TGCAGTGCCCTCAGGATGGGGACATCCCAAGAGACCCAGTACTTC. The encoded protein is CSALRMGTSQETQYF.

This clonotype appeared a few times. The chain couples TRBV5-1 to TRBJ2-1; 8 bases map to TRBD2. Trimming removed 4 bases from V and 9 bases from J; junction bases left unmatched: 15. The CDR3 consists of 16 residues. The germline CDR1 and CDR2 sequences are SGHRS and YFSETQ. The CDR3 protein is CASSHDYGGARGEQFF. The CDR3 DNA is TGCGCCAGCAGCCACGACTACGGGGGGGCCCGGGGTGAGCAGTTCTTC. Together with reference TRBV5-1 and TRBJ2-1, the CDR3 gives the full variable domain: KAGVTQTPRYLIKTRGQQVTLSCSPISGHRSVSWYQQTPGQGLQFLFEYFSETQRNKGNFPGRFSGRQFSNSRSEMNVSTLELGDSALYLCASSHDYGGARGEQFFGPGTRLTVL.

This clonotype was recorded at least ten times. The chain couples TRBV29-1 to TRBJ1-2, with 8 positions matching TRBD1. Germline loops: CDR1 SQVTM, CDR2 ANQGSEA. This CDR3 comprises 13 residues. V lost 7 bases to trimming and J lost 4 bases; unmatched junction nucleotides: 8. This CDR3 reads CSADRDPGYGYTF. The CDR3 DNA reads as TGCAGCGCGGACAGGGACCCTGGCTATGGCTACACCTTC.

This clonotype came up a few times. The V call is TRBV7-2, the J call TRBJ1-4; a weak D match, TRBD1 (5 bases). Germline V gene data show CDR1 as SGHTA and CDR2 as FQGNSA. The CDR3 loop spans 15 amino acids. Trimming left V 2 bases short and J 4 bases short, with 11 bases between. The CDR3 region is CASSLKAGFNEKLFF. CDR3 nucleotides: TGTGCCAGCAGCTTAAAGGCAGGGTTTAATGAAAAACTGTTTTTT. Full variable domain (remainder filled in from reference TRBV7-2 and TRBJ1-4): GAGVSQSPSNKVTEKGKDVELRCDPISGHTALYWYRQSLGQGLEFLIYFQGNSAPDKSGLPSDRFSAERTGGSVSTLTIQRTQQEDSAVYLCASSLKAGFNEKLFFGSGTQLSVL.

This chain links TRBV20-1 with TRBJ2-5, with 9 nucleotides matching TRBD2. This CDR3 has 15 residues. Germline V gene lookup returns CDR1 DFQATT and CDR2 SNEGSKA (reference sequence). V was clipped by 0 bases and J by 3 bases; unmatched bases: 5. CDR3 in amino acids: CSAREAGGLEETQYF. DNA for the CDR3: TGCAGTGCTAGAGAGGCGGGGGGGCTAGAAGAGACCCAGTACTTC.

This clonotype was seen only a few times. The chain has TRBV6-1 and TRBJ1-1, with no clear D. V lost 1 base to trimming and J lost 0 bases, with 9 bases between them. Germline V gives CDR1 MNHNS, CDR2 SASEGT. The CDR3 contains 15 residues. The CDR3: CASSEGPAMNTEAFF. CDR3 DNA: TGTGCCAGCAGTGAAGGTCCGGCCATGAACACTGAAGCTTTCTTT.

With regard to this clonotype: A read error may be the cause here, since a much bigger clone is one base away. The chain joins TRBV12-3 or TRBV12-4 to TRBJ2-1; no clear D. The CDR3 consists of 11 residues. The CDR3 sequence is CTSKQYNEQFF. DNA of the CDR3: TGTACCAGCAAACAGTACAATGAGCAGTTCTTC.